This T cell receptor beta chain was observed in a study of blood T cell repertoires in COVID-19. Study as a whole: Samples taken during acute and convalescent COVID-19 were collected in the United States, Italy and Spain. PBMCs, B-cell-depleted T cells, or T cells were the source of the cDNA or gDNA that made up the material.

The V and J ends lost 6 bases and 7 bases, in that order; junction bases with no gene match: 6. This CDR3 has 14 residues. CDR1 is LNHDA and CDR2 is SQIVND in the germline V gene (reference sequence). Authors' data handling: Researchers report that nucleated cell counts were estimated from reference gene primer amplification. Repertoires were generated with immunoSEQ multiplex PCR, while TCRdb's copy carries only in-frame clones and drops some. The V and J calls and clone size were taken over from that table, and D and trimming were inferred from the DNA. Altogether around 100,000 clones are present, 85% to 90% being singletons, with the ten largest covering less than 4.5%.

The specimen sequenced was peripheral blood. This sequence originates from a human donor in a cohort sampled during active COVID-19. The chain is built from TRBV19 and TRBJ2-2; 9 bases line up with TRBD1. The CDR3 spells CASRGDRELGELFF. The CDR3 bases are TGTGCCAGTAGGGGGGACAGGGAACTCGGGGAGCTGTTTTTT.